Following are 25 T cell receptor beta chains from one sample sequenced in a study of T-cell memory formation after mild COVID-19. TCRdb reprocessed the 5' RACE reads with MiXCR, giving one entry per CDR3 protein. Of hundreds of thousands of distinct CDR3 sequences in the sample, over 15% are singletons; the top ten hold 12%. Sequencing was performed on PBMCs or a T cell subset sorted from them (not recorded which). All receptors come from an adult woman who had mild COVID-19 (a few samples of this study predate the infection). Cell type and time point are not known.

The chain is built from TRBV5-1 and TRBJ2-3; D not resolved. Germline V gene data show CDR1 as SGHRS and CDR2 as YFSETQ. The CDR3 is 16 residues long. V was cut by 4 bases and J by 0 bases, with 15 bases left in between. The CDR3 coding sequence is TGCGCCAGCAGCCTCCATAACCAGGCCAGCACAGATACGCAGTATTTT. It is translated as CASSLHNQASTDTQYF.

This chain uses TRBV27 with TRBJ2-2, with 10 bases identical to TRBD2. This CDR3 comprises 16 residues. Germline trimming cut 7 bases from V and 1 base from J; bases unmatched to any gene: 6. Germline CDR1 and CDR2: MNHEY and SMNVEV (reference sequence). CDR3 sequence (DNA): TGTGCCAGCACCCCTAGCGGGAGACTGAACACCGGGGAGCTGTTTTTT. Residues: CASTPSGRLNTGELFF.

This clonotype was seen more than once but under ten times. The J gene is TRBJ1-6, the V gene TRBV7-9, with 7 bases fitting TRBD1. V lost 2 bases, J lost 9 bases, and 7 bases stayed unmatched. This CDR3 spans 15 amino acids. Per the germline V gene, CDR1 is SEHNR and CDR2 is FQNEAQ (reference sequence). CDR3 residues: CASSLLDRAVSPLHF. The CDR3 region has the DNA TGTGCCAGCAGCTTACTTGACAGGGCAGTTTCACCCCTCCACTTT.

The rearrangement uses TRBV6-5 and TRBJ1-1; TRBD1 matches at 9 bases. The CDR3 runs to 13 residues. The germline V gene encodes CDR1 MNHEY and CDR2 SVGAGI. V trimming: 6 bases; J trimming: 9 bases; junction bases outside the gene matches: 8. CDR3 bases: TGTGCCAGCAGCCGAACCGGGACAGGGCAAGCTTTCTTT. Its protein is CASSRTGTGQAFF.

This clonotype was seen ten or more times. The V call is TRBV7-9, the J call TRBJ2-5, with no clear D. The CDR3 sequence is 11 residues long. Trimming pared 3 bases from V and 5 bases from J, leaving 4 bases between. Per germline, CDR1 SEHNR and CDR2 FQNEAQ (reference sequence). DNA of the CDR3: TGTGCCAGCAGCTTGCTGGAGACCCAGTACTTC. Its translation is CASSLLETQYF.

This clonotype was seen more than once but under ten times. V is TRBV5-1 and J is TRBJ2-1; no clear D. The CDR3 runs 15 residues. Germline CDR1 SGHRS, CDR2 YFSETQ. V lost 4 bases, J lost 0 bases, and 11 bases lay in between. CDR3 sequence (DNA): TGCGCCAGCAGCCCGTTGACACTCTCCTACAATGAGCAGTTCTTC. As protein: CASSPLTLSYNEQFF.

The rearrangement joins TRBV20-1 to TRBJ2-1, with TRBD2 matching over 10 bases. Per the germline V gene, CDR1 is DFQATT and CDR2 is SNEGSKA (reference sequence). The CDR3 loop spans 16 amino acids. The V gene end was trimmed by 0 bases and the J gene end by 3 bases; junction bases not matched to a gene: 5. The CDR3 loop reads CSARDKLAGLYNEQFF. The CDR3 DNA is TGCAGTGCTAGAGATAAACTAGCGGGACTCTACAATGAGCAGTTCTTC.

This chain uses TRBV14 with TRBJ2-1; tentatively, D is TRBD2 (7 bases). With 4 bases removed from V and 12 bases from J, the gap between germline ends came to 25 bases. This CDR3 contains 16 residues. CDR1 is SGHDN and CDR2 is FVKESK in the germline V gene. The DNA of the CDR3 is TGTGCCAGCAGCCGTCCGGGGGGCTCGCGTGGGCGTGGGCAGTTCTTC. Protein sequence: CASSRPGGSRGRGQFF.

The V call is TRBV24-1, the J call TRBJ2-7, with a tentative D call TRBD1 (5 bases). Looked up from germline, CDR1 is KGHDR and CDR2 is SFDVKD. This CDR3 is 12 amino acids long. Trimming stripped 2 bases from V and 6 bases from J, with 7 bases between. Here the CDR3 reads CATSDSRGEQYF. CDR3 DNA: TGTGCCACCAGTGATTCTAGGGGCGAGCAGTACTTC.

This clonotype was seen a handful of times. This rearrangement joins TRBV7-2 to TRBJ2-3; 7 positions agree with TRBD2. Germline V CDR1 and CDR2: SGHTA, FQGNSA. J was trimmed by 1 base and V by 5 bases; bases with no gene match: 6. The CDR3 sequence is 15 residues long. CDR3: CASSPGLDRTDTQYF. CDR3 in DNA: TGTGCCAGCAGCCCTGGACTAGACCGCACAGATACGCAGTATTTT.

The sample holds a few counts of this clonotype. The rearrangement uses TRBV5-1 and TRBJ2-2; D might be TRBD1 (6 bases). Trimming cost V 2 bases and J 5 bases, with 16 bases left between them. Per the germline V gene, CDR1 is SGHRS and CDR2 is YFSETQ. This CDR3 region has 16 residues. In nucleotides, the CDR3 is TGCGCCAGCAGCTTTGGGGCATCGGACAGAACCGGGGAGCTGTTTTTT. Translated: CASSFGASDRTGELFF.

The chain has TRBV12-3 or TRBV12-4 and TRBJ1-5; D uncertain. V shed 4 bases and J shed 6 bases, with 10 bases lying between them. This CDR3 has 13 amino acids. CDR3 bases: TGTGCCAGCAGTTCCAGCCCTATTCAGCCCCAGCATTTT. Its protein product is CASSSSPIQPQHF.

V and J are TRBV12-1 and TRBJ2-7; the listed D gene, TRBD2, was not tested against the DNA. TRBV12-1 constitutes a pseudogene. The CDR3 is 17 amino acids. CDR3 DNA: TGTGCCAGCAGCTTTCTAATAGCGGGAGAGAGGCAGGACGAGCAGTACTTC. Its protein product is CASSFLIAGERQDEQYF.

The rearrangement links TRBV12-3 or TRBV12-4 to TRBJ2-1; 8 bases line up with TRBD2. This CDR3 spans 15 amino acids. V lost 6 bases to trimming and J lost 3 bases; unmatched junction nucleotides: 7. DNA of the CDR3: TGTGCCAGCAGCCAGCGGGAGTTTGGCTACAATGAGCAGTTCTTC. This sequence encodes CASSQREFGYNEQFF.

In this sample, this clonotype turned up many times. The chain is built from TRBV5-1 and TRBJ2-7; unclear D gene. In germline, CDR1 is SGHRS, CDR2 YFSETQ. V was cut by 5 bases and J by 5 bases, with 14 bases left in between. This CDR3 is 13 amino acids long. The CDR3 reads CASRRIRENEQYF. The DNA of the CDR3 is TGCGCCAGCAGAAGGATACGAGAGAACGAGCAGTACTTC. Complete variable domain (other parts from reference TRBV5-1 and TRBJ2-7): KAGVTQTPRYLIKTRGQQVTLSCSPISGHRSVSWYQQTPGQGLQFLFEYFSETQRNKGNFPGRFSGRQFSNSRSEMNVSTLELGDSALYLCASRRIRENEQYFGPGTRLTVT.

The chain carries TRBV12-3 or TRBV12-4 and TRBJ2-1; D is perhaps TRBD1 (5 bases). Trimming took 6 bases from V and 5 from J, leaving 20 bases between them. The CDR3 has 16 amino acids. The DNA of the CDR3 is TGTGCCAGCAGCCCCTACCCAGACAGCAGGGACAATGAGCAGTTCTTC. It codes for CASSPYPDSRDNEQFF.

The table lists this clonotype with a few counts. This chain's CDR3 is CASSLGRMVSSYEQYF. The DNA for the CDR3 is TGTGCCAGCAGCTTGGGACGGATGGTTAGCTCCTACGAGCAGTACTTC. The chain has TRBV13 and TRBJ2-7; TRBD1 or TRBD2 may be the D gene (5 bases each). Trimming took off 3 bases at V and 0 bases at J, with 15 bases between the two ends. Germline CDR1 and CDR2: PRHDT and FYEKMQ (reference sequence). This CDR3 is 16 amino acids long.

This clonotype was observed a few times. This chain uses TRBV15 with TRBJ2-1, with D uncertain. In germline, CDR1 is LNHNV, CDR2 YYDKDF (reference sequence). The CDR3 has 14 amino acids. V lost 0 bases and J 5 bases, leaving 8 bases between the germline ends. Here the CDR3 DNA reads TGTGCCACCAGCAGAGATGTCCGCAACAATGAGCAGTTCTTC. Residues: CATSRDVRNNEQFF.

Only a few counts were recorded for this clonotype. This chain joins TRBV12-3 or TRBV12-4 and TRBJ2-7, with D unclear. The V end lost 4 bases, the J end lost 3 bases, and 10 bases lay between the germline ends. The CDR3 has 13 amino acids. CDR3 nucleotides: TGTGCCAGCAGTTCTCCGCGGAACTACGAGCAGTACTTC. This encodes CASSSPRNYEQYF.

V gene TRBV6-4 combines with J gene TRBJ2-2; 7 bases are a match to TRBD1. With V trimmed by 7 bases and J by 6 bases, 8 bases remained unmatched. Germline loops: CDR1 MRHNA, CDR2 SNTAGT. CDR3 length: 14 residues. CDR3 residues: CASKDREEAGELFF. The CDR3 DNA follows: TGTGCCAGCAAAGACAGGGAAGAAGCCGGGGAGCTGTTTTTT.

The table lists this clonotype with many counts. The chain couples TRBV12-3 or TRBV12-4 to TRBJ1-1; possibly TRBD1 for D (5 bases). With 5 bases removed from V and 4 bases from J, the gap between germline ends came to 14 bases. This CDR3 contains 14 residues. DNA of the CDR3: TGTGCCAGCAGTGGGACCTGGAGAGGCACTGAAGCTTTCTTT. Its protein product is CASSGTWRGTEAFF.

The V and J genes are TRBV9 and TRBJ2-2; 9 positions match TRBD1. The length of the CDR3 is 15 residues. Germline trimming cut 4 bases from V and 4 bases from J; bases unmatched to any gene: 5. Germline CDR1 is SGDLS and CDR2 is YYNGEE. CDR3 sequence: CASSLQGASTGELFF. The DNA for the CDR3 is TGTGCCAGCAGCCTACAGGGGGCGAGCACCGGGGAGCTGTTTTTT.

This chain connects TRBV5-4 to TRBJ2-5; 10 bases align to TRBD2. The CDR3 is made up of 18 amino acids. The junction had 11 bases not matched to a gene; V was cut back by 2 bases and J by 1 base. Looked up from germline, CDR1 is SGHNT and CDR2 is YYREEE (reference sequence). CDR3 nucleotides: TGTGCCAGCAGCTTTAAGGTGCTCAGCGGGGGGGCCCAAGAGACCCAGTACTTC. Residues: CASSFKVLSGGAQETQYF. Combining the CDR3 with reference TRBV5-4 and TRBJ2-5 gives the whole variable domain ETGVTQSPTHLIKTRGQQVTLRCSSQSGHNTVSWYQQALGQGPQFIFQYYREEENGRGNFPPRFSGLQFPNYSSELNVNALELDDSALYLCASSFKVLSGGAQETQYFGPGTRLLVL.

The V gene is TRBV7-9, the J gene TRBJ1-6, with D possibly matching TRBD1 (5 bases). Germline V gives CDR1 SEHNR, CDR2 FQNEAQ (reference sequence). The CDR3 is 14 residues long. V was trimmed by 7 bases and J by 8 bases, leaving 15 bases between them. The CDR3 loop is CASTLGQGDSPLHF. The CDR3 coding sequence is TGTGCCAGCACCCTGGGGCAGGGCGATTCACCCCTCCACTTT.

The rearrangement uses TRBV4-3 and TRBJ1-1; D uncertain. The CDR3 loop spans 17 amino acids. V shed 1 base and J shed 0 bases, with 15 bases lying between them. CDR1 is LGHNA, CDR2 YSLEER, per germline. The CDR3 sequence: CASSQAPPVTVNTEAFF. The CDR3 DNA sequence: TGCGCCAGCAGCCAAGCTCCCCCAGTTACGGTGAACACTGAAGCTTTCTTT.